The TCR beta chain described here comes from a study of identifying expanded T cells in peripheral blood. Study findings and constraints: Approximately 1.2 clones differed between technical replicates, versus around 15 and 19 over time.

Healthy donors had no documented immune events, such as infections, while sampled. Only in-frame clones appear in the TCRdb table, and some are missing; sequencing was by immunoSEQ multiplex PCR. The sample contains 75,000 to 95,000 clones, around nine tenths of which appear only once. The V gene lost 5 bases and the J gene lost 2 bases, with 6 bases spanning the gap. This CDR3 comprises 12 residues. Germline CDR1 reads SGDLS; CDR2 reads YYNGEE. Concerning this clone: Its antigen is undetermined.

The clonotype originates from a person aged 18 to 70 in good health. The chain has TRBV9 and TRBJ2-3; possible D gene TRBD2, 5 bases. The source material was blood. The CDR3 nucleotides are TGTGCCAGCAGGGGAGACACAGATACGCAGTATTTT. It translates to CASRGDTDTQYF.